This is a list of T cell receptor beta chains from one sample in a study of T cell responses to AZD1222 COVID-19 vaccine. Generated by immunoSEQ multiplex PCR, the TCRdb table keeps only in-frame clones and is missing some. The sample records approximately 97,000 clones, roughly 80% being singletons. The source was peripheral blood, collected on day 0 of AZD1222 vaccination. The receptors derive from an adult in good health. The CDR3 runs from the conserved cysteine through the conserved F or W. A D gene is named only where the DNA matches it firmly. For some rows the clone size is stated as once, few or many, or as a class when expanded; others skip it.

TRBV5-5	TRBJ2-7	TRBD1	-	CASRTGSSYEQYF	TGTGCCAGCCGGACAGGGTCCTCCTACGAGCAGTACTTC
TRBV28	TRBJ1-2	TRBD1	-	CASSFIVTGGDLNYGYTF	TGTGCCAGCAGTTTCATAGTAACAGGGGGGGACTTAAACTATGGCTACACCTTC
TRBV18	TRBJ1-1	TRBD1	once	CASSPRTGADEAFF	TGTGCCAGCTCTCCCCGGACAGGCGCCGATGAAGCTTTCTTT
TRBV5-5	TRBJ2-5	TRBD2	-	CASIRELAGFRETQYF	TGTGCCAGCATCAGGGAGCTAGCGGGCTTCCGGGAGACCCAGTACTTC
TRBV6-4	TRBJ2-3	-	-	CARFGGGWADTQYF	TGTGCCCGTTTTGGGGGAGGATGGGCAGATACGCAGTATTTT
TRBV6-5	TRBJ2-2	-	few	CASRKTGDGELFF	TGTGCCAGCAGGAAGACGGGAGACGGGGAGCTGTTTTTT
TRBV12-3/TRBV12-4	TRBJ1-2	-	-	CASSLRQRDGYTF	TGTGCCAGCAGTTTGAGGCAGAGGGATGGCTACACCTTC
TRBV7-9	TRBJ2-5	-	-	CASSLVGRAETQYF	TGTGCCAGCAGCTTAGTTGGCAGGGCCGAGACCCAGTACTTC
TRBV9	TRBJ2-1	-	-	CASSVAPGPNNEQFF	TGTGCCAGCAGCGTAGCCCCTGGGCCCAACAATGAGCAGTTCTTC
TRBV9	TRBJ1-1	-	-	CASSSQGRDTEAFF	TGTGCCAGCAGCTCTCAGGGAAGGGACACTGAAGCTTTCTTT
TRBV7-9	TRBJ2-2	-	-	CASSLAGTGELFF	TGTGCCAGCAGCCTGGCGGGAACCGGGGAGCTGTTTTTT
TRBV12-3/TRBV12-4	TRBJ1-2	-	-	CASRIRGFGYTF	TGTGCCAGCAGGATCAGGGGATTTGGCTACACCTTC
TRBV9	TRBJ1-3	TRBD1	-	CASSVETGYFSGNTIYF	TGTGCCAGCAGCGTCGAGACAGGGTATTTCTCTGGAAACACCATATATTTT
TRBV7-2	TRBJ1-2	-	-	CASSLVTTGPRYGYTF	TGTGCCAGCAGCTTAGTAACGACAGGTCCCCGCTATGGCTACACCTTC
TRBV7-8	TRBJ1-5	TRBD1	few	CASSPDRVPQPQHF	TGTGCCAGCAGCCCCGACAGGGTCCCTCAGCCCCAGCATTTT
TRBV19	TRBJ1-5	TRBD1	-	CASNTGGNQPQHF	TGTGCCAGTAATACAGGGGGCAATCAGCCCCAGCATTTT
TRBV28	TRBJ1-5	-	-	CASSLTGYNQPQHF	TGTGCCAGCAGTTTAACAGGCTACAATCAGCCCCAGCATTTT
TRBV18	TRBJ1-1	-	-	CASSPQGSRTEAFF	TGTGCCAGCTCACCTCAGGGAAGTCGGACTGAAGCTTTCTTT
TRBV10-3	TRBJ1-2	-	-	CAISESKGSYGYTF	TGTGCCATCAGTGAGTCGAAGGGTTCCTATGGCTACACCTTC
TRBV10-3	TRBJ2-5	TRBD2	-	CAIGETSGSRETQYF	TGTGCCATCGGAGAGACTAGCGGGAGCCGAGAGACCCAGTACTTC
TRBV3-1/TRBV3-2	TRBJ1-2	TRBD1	few	CASSHKGALGGYTF	TGTGCCAGCAGCCATAAGGGGGCGTTGGGAGGCTACACCTTC
TRBV6-2/TRBV6-3	TRBJ1-2	-	-	CASSTRGGNGYTF	TGTGCCAGCAGCACCAGGGGCGGTAACGGCTACACCTTC
TRBV9	TRBJ1-2	-	-	CASSVVVDYGYTF	TGTGCCAGCAGCGTAGTGGTGGACTATGGCTACACCTTC
TRBV6-2/TRBV6-3	TRBJ1-4	-	-	CASSPGLGREKLFF	TGTGCCAGCAGTCCAGGGCTAGGCCGTGAAAAACTGTTTTTT
TRBV25-1	TRBJ1-3	-	-	CASSLYMGGSGNTIYF	TGTGCCAGCAGTCTATATATGGGCGGATCTGGAAACACCATATATTTT
TRBV2	TRBJ2-3	TRBD2	-	CASRTPGLAAADTQYF	TGTGCCAGCAGGACACCGGGACTAGCAGCGGCAGATACGCAGTATTTT
TRBV6-1	TRBJ2-7	TRBD1	-	CASSEQGGTGIYEQYF	TGTGCCAGCAGTGAACAAGGGGGGACAGGGATATACGAGCAGTACTTC
TRBV5-1	TRBJ2-3	-	-	CASSLGYPFSVETDTQYF	TGCGCCAGCAGCTTGGGTTACCCCTTTAGCGTCGAGACAGATACGCAGTATTTT
TRBV9	TRBJ1-6	-	-	CASSPSGTLTSSLHF	TGTGCCAGCAGCCCCTCCGGGACATTGACCTCGTCCCTCCACTTT
TRBV21-1	TRBJ1-2	-	-	CASSSSGGNGYTF	TGTGCCAGCAGCAGTTCAGGGGGAAATGGCTACACCTTC
TRBV4-2	TRBJ2-4	-	-	CASSQTEAKNIQYF	TGTGCCAGCAGCCAAACAGAAGCCAAAAACATTCAGTACTTC
TRBV10-2	TRBJ1-4	-	-	CASKDPITREKLFF	TGCGCCAGCAAGGACCCCATTACGCGTGAAAAACTGTTTTTT
TRBV21-1	TRBJ1-1	-	-	CASSKPFLRITEAFF	TGTGCCAGCAGCAAACCTTTTTTACGTATCACTGAAGCTTTCTTT
TRBV19	TRBJ1-5	-	-	CASSRSEVGDQPQHF	TGTGCCAGTAGCCGGTCAGAGGTCGGGGATCAGCCCCAGCATTTT
TRBV28	TRBJ2-1	-	-	CASNALGGRSYNEQFF	TGTGCCAGCAACGCTTTGGGGGGAAGATCCTACAATGAGCAGTTCTTC
TRBV19	TRBJ1-5	-	few	CASSLARVDNQPQHF	TGTGCCAGTAGTCTGGCCAGGGTAGACAATCAGCCCCAGCATTTT
TRBV7-9	TRBJ1-1	-	-	CASSPEGGRTEAFF	TGTGCCAGCAGCCCGGAGGGAGGGAGGACTGAAGCTTTCTTT
TRBV27	TRBJ2-2	-	once	CASKGASYSGELFF	TGTGCCAGCAAGGGTGCAAGCTATAGCGGGGAGCTGTTTTTT
TRBV13	TRBJ1-5	TRBD1	-	CASSFGTGNRQPQHF	TGTGCCAGCAGCTTCGGGACAGGGAATCGTCAGCCCCAGCATTTT
TRBV6-5	TRBJ1-5	-	-	CASSPGRDQPQHF	TGTGCCAGCAGCCCCGGGCGTGATCAGCCCCAGCATTTT
TRBV2	TRBJ2-3	TRBD2	-	CASLGRGVTDTQYF	TGTGCCAGCTTGGGGCGGGGGGTTACAGATACGCAGTATTTT
TRBV7-3	TRBJ2-1	TRBD1	once	CASSQIEGAGEQFF	TGTGCCAGCAGTCAGATCGAGGGGGCGGGTGAGCAGTTCTTC
TRBV4-3	TRBJ2-5	-	once	CASSQNRLNWRETQYF	TGCGCCAGCAGCCAAAACCGACTGAACTGGCGGGAGACCCAGTACTTC
TRBV6-5	TRBJ1-3	-	-	CASGETTVSGNTIYF	TGTGCCAGCGGAGAGACGACAGTCTCTGGAAACACCATATATTTT
TRBV4-2	TRBJ1-4	-	-	CASSRDGNEKLFF	TGTGCCAGCAGCCGGGACGGGAATGAAAAACTGTTTTTT
TRBV5-5	TRBJ2-1	TRBD2	-	CASSAPRWEGGSSNNEQFF	TGTGCCAGCAGCGCCCCGCGTTGGGAGGGAGGTTCCTCTAACAATGAGCAGTTCTTC
TRBV5-1	TRBJ2-2	TRBD2	-	CASSLVGLAGVGTGELFF	TGCGCCAGCAGCTTGGTGGGACTAGCGGGAGTAGGCACCGGGGAGCTGTTTTTT
TRBV18	TRBJ1-6	TRBD1	-	CASSPNPGTAYSPLHF	TGTGCCAGCTCACCTAACCCGGGGACAGCGTATTCACCCCTCCACTTT
TRBV7-9	TRBJ1-5	-	-	CASSFGDQPQHF	TGTGCCAGCAGCTTTGGGGATCAGCCCCAGCATTTT
TRBV6-6	TRBJ2-3	-	-	CASSYQDTQYF	TGTGCCAGCAGTTATCAGGATACGCAGTATTTT
TRBV14	TRBJ1-4	-	-	CASSQAGLVNQKLFF	TGTGCCAGCAGCCAAGCCGGACTGGTTAATCAAAAACTGTTTTTT
TRBV10-3	TRBJ2-2	TRBD1	-	CAISGTGRTGELFF	TGTGCCATCAGCGGGACAGGGCGCACCGGGGAGCTGTTTTTT
TRBV7-2	TRBJ2-5	TRBD2	-	CASSFSLGLADQETQYF	TGTGCCAGCAGCTTTTCCCTAGGGCTAGCGGACCAAGAGACCCAGTACTTC
TRBV14	TRBJ2-7	TRBD1	-	CASSQGAYRGRGDEQYF	TGTGCCAGCAGCCAAGGGGCCTACAGGGGGCGAGGGGACGAGCAGTACTTC
TRBV6-1	TRBJ1-1	-	-	CASSEFRGRRDTEAFF	TGTGCCAGCAGTGAATTCCGGGGGAGGAGGGACACTGAAGCTTTCTTT
TRBV11-3	TRBJ1-6	-	-	CASSTQGRNSPLHF	TGTGCCAGCAGCACCCAGGGTAGGAATTCACCCCTCCACTTT
TRBV10-3	TRBJ2-1	-	once	CAISERTSGADEQFF	TGTGCCATCAGTGAGAGGACCTCGGGGGCGGATGAGCAGTTCTTC
TRBV19	TRBJ1-1	-	-	CASRNSYTKGAFF	TGTGCCAGTAGAAACTCTTACACCAAGGGAGCTTTCTTT